This passage covers 29 T cell receptor beta chains from one sample sequenced in a study of blood T cell repertoires in COVID-19 (dated by TCRdb to 2020 to 2022). The library came from the immunoSEQ multiplex PCR assay. The table was pulled from immuneACCESS by TCRdb, which kept in-frame rearrangements only. Such tables lose some clones; where checked, under half of the loss comes from unresolved V genes, and the rest has no known cause. Across this sample there are approximately 130,000 clones, with 75% to 90% seen only once. 4.3% of the sample rests with the top ten. Specimen: peripheral blood. The receptors stem from a human donor in a cohort sampled during active COVID-19.

The chain joins TRBV25-1 to TRBJ1-2, with 7 positions matching TRBD1. V gave up 4 bases and J gave up 4 bases; unmatched junction bases: 6. This CDR3 contains 14 residues. Germline CDR1 and CDR2: MGHDK and SYGVNS. The CDR3 region is CASSGRDSRYGYTF. For the CDR3, the DNA is TGTGCCAGCAGTGGCCGGGACAGCCGCTATGGCTACACCTTC.

This clone appeared once. The rearrangement joins TRBV15 to TRBJ1-1; the D gene is possibly TRBD1 (6 bases). This CDR3 is 15 amino acids long. Trimming shortened V by 0 bases and J by 7 bases, and 15 bases separated the two germline ends. Germline V gives CDR1 LNHNV, CDR2 YYDKDF (reference sequence). In DNA form, the CDR3 reads TGTGCCACCAGCAGAGAATGGGGGCATGGACGTGAAGCTTTCTTT. It encodes CATSREWGHGREAFF. Together with reference TRBV15 and TRBJ1-1, the CDR3 gives the full variable domain: DAMVIQNPRYQVTQFGKPVTLSCSQTLNHNVMYWYQQKSSQAPKLLFHYYDKDFNNEADTPDNFQSRRPNTSFCFLDIRSPGLGDTAMYLCATSREWGHGREAFFGQGTRLTVV.

The chain uses TRBV7-2 and TRBJ1-1; tentative D call: TRBD1 (5 bases). Trimming took off 2 bases at V and 8 bases at J, with 12 bases between the two ends. The CDR3 is 13 residues long. The germline CDR1 and CDR2 sequences are SGHTA and FQGNSA. CDR3 sequence: CASSLSVRGEAFF. The CDR3 DNA reads TGTGCCAGCAGCTTAAGTGTGCGGGGCGAAGCTTTCTTT.

CDR3 loop: CRGTSGGEQFF. The DNA of the CDR3 is TGCAGAGGGACTAGCGGGGGTGAGCAGTTCTTC. This chain links TRBV20-1 with TRBJ2-1, with 14 bases identical to TRBD2. The V gene's germline CDR1 is DFQATT and CDR2 SNEGSKA (reference sequence). The CDR3 consists of 11 residues.

This chain uses TRBV7-6 with TRBJ2-1; 8 bases agree with TRBD2. Germline V gene sequence: CDR1 SGHVS, CDR2 FNYEAQ. This CDR3 comprises 15 residues. The trim removed 3 bases at V and 5 bases at J, leaving 6 bases unmatched. CDR3 DNA sequence: TGTGCCAGCAGCTTTGGACTAGCCGGACACAATGAGCAGTTCTTC. It specifies CASSFGLAGHNEQFF.

Only a few counts were recorded for this clone. The chain recombines TRBV7-2 with TRBJ2-3, with a weak D call TRBD2 (5 bases). The CDR3 length is 14 residues. Deletions cut 3 bases from V and 5 bases from J, with 12 bases between. CDR1 SGHTA and CDR2 FQGNSA come from the germline V gene. CDR3 region: CASSFLGRGDTQYF. CDR3 in DNA: TGTGCCAGCAGCTTTTTGGGCCGGGGAGATACGCAGTATTTT.

In the case of this clone: At one end the junction does not follow the germline gene, possibly because of a read error. The chain uses TRBV4-3 and TRBJ2-5; TRBD2 might be the D (5 bases). Germline CDR1 and CDR2: LGHNA and YSLEER. CDR3 length: 14 residues. In DNA, the CDR3 is TGCGCCAGCAGCCCTCCGGGGAACCAGGAGACCCAGTACTTC. Its protein product is CASSPPGNQETQYF.

This chain joins TRBV6-7 and TRBJ2-7; D gene uncertain. TRBV6-7 is an ORF; its function is uncertain. The CDR3 covers 17 residues. V was cut by 6 bases and J by 0 bases, with 21 bases left in between. The CDR3 here is CASRRARVPKSSYEQYF. CDR3 DNA: TGTGCCAGCAGACGCGCCCGGGTCCCCAAAAGCTCCTACGAGCAGTACTTC.

The V call is TRBV19, the J call TRBJ1-5; D perhaps matches TRBD1 (5 bases). The V gene lost 6 bases and the J gene lost 0 bases, with 15 bases spanning the gap. This CDR3 has 16 residues. Germline assignment: CDR1 LNHDA and CDR2 SQIVND (reference sequence). Written as DNA, the CDR3 is TGTGCCAGTAGCCCCGGGGGGGGTTTTAGCAATCAGCCCCAGCATTTT. It codes for CASSPGGGFSNQPQHF.

The gene calls are TRBV7-6 and TRBJ2-7, with 9 bases aligning to TRBD2. With V trimmed by 1 base and J by 2 bases, 6 bases remained unmatched. The CDR3 consists of 16 residues. Germline V lookup: CDR1 SGHVS, CDR2 FNYEAQ. CDR3 sequence reads: CASSLGWAGGTYEQYF. Written as DNA, the CDR3 is TGTGCCAGCAGCTTAGGTTGGGCGGGGGGGACCTACGAGCAGTACTTC.

The rearrangement joins TRBV5-5 to TRBJ2-7; D may be TRBD2 (6 bases). The V end was cut by 5 bases, the J end by 3 bases, with 15 bases between. Germline lookup yields CDR1 SGHKS and CDR2 YYEKEE (reference sequence). This CDR3 is built from 14 residues. The chain's CDR3 is CASRPEGLHYEQYV. Written as DNA, the CDR3 is TGTGCCAGCAGACCCGAGGGACTCCACTACGAGCAGTACGTC.

The genes are TRBV10-3 and TRBJ2-2; tentative D call: TRBD2 (5 bases). Germline V gene lookup returns CDR1 ENHRY and CDR2 SYGVKD. Deletions cut 11 bases from V and 2 bases from J, with 6 bases between. The CDR3 extends over 11 amino acids. The DNA of the CDR3 is TGTGCCGCTAGCAACACCGGGGAGCTGTTTTTT. This encodes CAASNTGELFF.

The rearrangement joins TRBV10-1 to TRBJ2-1, with 12 bases fitting TRBD2. The CDR3 has 18 amino acids. The germline V gene encodes CDR1 WNHNN and CDR2 SYGVQD (reference sequence). The V and J ends lost 4 bases and 1 base, in that order; junction bases with no gene match: 8. The CDR3 nucleotides are TGCGCCAGCAGTGCCATACTAGCGGGAGGCTCGTCCTACAATGAGCAGTTCTTC. Protein: CASSAILAGGSSYNEQFF.

Comment on this clone: This same CDR3 is encoded by further DNA sequences in the sample. The J gene is TRBJ1-5, the V gene TRBV30; TRBD1 might be the D (5 bases). The CDR3 loop spans 15 amino acids. V lost 0 bases and J 4 bases, leaving 13 bases between the germline ends. Germline V gene data show CDR1 as GTSNPN and CDR2 as SVGIG (reference sequence). The CDR3 spells CAWSVPPGGNQPQHF. CDR3 nucleotides: TGTGCCTGGAGTGTACCACCGGGGGGGAATCAGCCCCAGCATTTT.

In its sample, this clone was seen once. The CDR3, as DNA: TGTGCCAACAGCTTTAACTCTGGGGCCAACGTCCTGACTTTC. It specifies CANSFNSGANVLTF. The chain joins TRBV27 to TRBJ2-6; D not resolved. Germline CDR1 and CDR2: MNHEY and SMNVEV (reference sequence). Trimming cost V 10 bases and J 0 bases, with 10 bases left between them. The CDR3 covers 14 residues. Full variable domain (outside the CDR3, taken from reference TRBV27 and TRBJ2-6): EAQVTQNPRYLITVTGKKLTVTCSQNMNHEYMSWYRQDPGLGLRQIYYSMNVEVTDKGDVPEGYKVSRKEKRNFPLILESPSPNQTSLYFCANSFNSGANVLTFGAGSRLTVL.

The chain couples TRBV19 to TRBJ2-3, with 10 nucleotides matching TRBD2. CDR1 and CDR2 from the germline V gene are LNHDA and SQIVND (reference sequence). The CDR3 is 16 residues long. With 5 bases clipped from V and 3 bases from J, the junction kept 8 bases outside the gene matches. CDR3 nucleotide sequence: TGTGCCAGTAGTTTACAAGCGGGAGGGCCGACAGATACGCAGTATTTT. Its protein is CASSLQAGGPTDTQYF.

V usage is TRBV3-1 (or the pseudogene TRBV3-2) and J usage is TRBJ1-1; 10 bases fit TRBD1. The CDR3 spans 17 residues. Germline CDR1 is LGHDT and CDR2 is YNNKEL (reference sequence). The V gene end was trimmed by 4 bases and the J gene end by 0 bases; junction bases not matched to a gene: 8. The CDR3 loop reads CASSPRQGAALNTEAFF. The CDR3 DNA reads TGTGCCAGCAGCCCTAGACAGGGGGCCGCGTTGAACACTGAAGCTTTCTTT.

The chain's CDR3 is CASSAEPGEQFF. As DNA, the CDR3 is TGTGCCAGCAGCGCAGAACCGGGGGAGCAGTTCTTC. The rearrangement links TRBV9 to TRBJ2-1; weak D call: TRBD2 (5 bases). Germline assignment: CDR1 SGDLS and CDR2 YYNGEE. With 3 bases removed from V and 10 bases from J, the gap between germline ends came to 11 bases. The CDR3 runs 12 residues.

This clone was detected only a few times. The rearrangement links TRBV11-2 to TRBJ1-4; D gene unclear. Germline V gene data show CDR1 as SGHAT and CDR2 as FQNNGV. The CDR3 contains 14 residues. The V and J ends lost 5 bases and 7 bases respectively, with 14 bases between them. The CDR3 protein is CASSQRMRGEKLFF. The CDR3 DNA reads as TGTGCCAGCAGCCAAAGGATGCGAGGTGAAAAACTGTTTTTT.

The chain couples TRBV24-1 to TRBJ1-1; D not resolved. Germline values: CDR1 KGHDR, CDR2 SFDVKD. The V gene lost 6 bases and the J gene lost 1 base, with 8 bases spanning the gap. This CDR3 is built from 13 residues. CDR3 sequence: CATSRPGNTEAFF. The CDR3 region has the DNA TGTGCCACCAGTCGGCCGGGGAACACTGAAGCTTTCTTT.

This clone was picked up one time. The chain carries TRBV28 and TRBJ1-1; D is ambiguous. Looked up from germline, CDR1 is MDHEN and CDR2 is SYDVKM. The V end was cut by 6 bases, the J end by 3 bases, with 11 bases between. This CDR3 region has 13 residues. The CDR3 is CASRRKGDTEAFF. CDR3 bases: TGTGCCAGCAGGAGAAAGGGAGACACTGAAGCTTTCTTT.

This chain joins TRBV6-5 and TRBJ1-2; 9 nucleotides agree with TRBD1. V gave up 5 bases and J gave up 5 bases; unmatched junction bases: 6. The CDR3 extends over 14 amino acids. The germline V gene has CDR1 MNHEY and CDR2 SVGAGI. The CDR3 protein is CASSRAGTGYGYTF. CDR3 coding DNA: TGTGCCAGCAGTCGCGCCGGGACAGGGTATGGCTACACCTTC.

This chain links TRBV4-3 with TRBJ2-1; 10 nucleotides match TRBD1. CDR3 length: 16 amino acids. Trimming cost V 0 bases and J 9 bases; bases outside gene matches: 8. CDR1 LGHNA and CDR2 YSLEER come from the germline V gene. Here the CDR3 reads CASSQEAGTGVGEQFF. CDR3 DNA: TGCGCCAGCAGCCAAGAAGCCGGGACAGGGGTTGGTGAGCAGTTCTTC.

The chain has TRBV11-2 and TRBJ1-1; D not certain. Deletions cut 0 bases from V and 7 bases from J, with 3 bases between. The germline V gene encodes CDR1 SGHAT and CDR2 FQNNGV. This CDR3 comprises 11 residues. As DNA, the CDR3 is TGTGCCAGCAGCTTAGACAGTGAAGCTTTCTTT. This sequence encodes CASSLDSEAFF.

This rearrangement joins TRBV6-5 to TRBJ1-4, with D hard to call. The germline CDR1 and CDR2 sequences are MNHEY and SVGAGI. CDR3 size: 16 residues. The germline V and J ends were trimmed by 3 bases and 0 bases, with 11 bases remaining between them. CDR3 sequence reads: CASSYLGSSTNEKLFF. The CDR3 DNA is TGTGCCAGCAGTTATCTGGGGAGTTCAACTAATGAAAAACTGTTTTTT.

The J gene is TRBJ2-7, the V gene TRBV10-3; no firm D call. The CDR3 has 18 residues. CDR1 is ENHRY, CDR2 SYGVKD, per germline. V lost 3 bases to trimming and J lost 6 bases, with 27 bases between them. CDR3 region: CAISDPLSSNSQPPEQYF. CDR3 coding DNA: TGTGCCATCAGTGACCCACTGTCCTCGAACAGCCAACCCCCCGAGCAGTACTTC.

This clone was counted a few times. The chain couples TRBV14 to TRBJ1-1; possible D gene TRBD1, 6 bases. In germline, CDR1 is SGHDN, CDR2 FVKESK. V was trimmed by 8 bases and J by 6 bases, leaving 19 bases between them. The CDR3 runs 14 residues. CDR3 nucleotide sequence: TGTGCCAGCTCCTCCGAAGGGGGAAGGGCTGAAGCTTTCTTT. It is translated as CASSSEGGRAEAFF. The full variable domain, with the rest looked up from reference TRBV14 and TRBJ1-1, is EAGVTQFPSHSVIEKGQTVTLRCDPISGHDNLYWYRRVMGKEIKFLLHFVKESKQDESGMPNNRFLAERTGGTYSTLKVQPAELEDSGVYFCASSSEGGRAEAFFGQGTRLTVV.

V usage is TRBV29-1 and J usage is TRBJ2-5; D might be TRBD1 (8 bases). This CDR3 has 15 amino acids. Looked up from germline, CDR1 is SQVTM and CDR2 is ANQGSEA. Trimming cost V 7 bases and J 5 bases, with 23 bases left between them. This CDR3 is CSAQGGGRGLETQYF. The CDR3 DNA reads TGCAGCGCACAGGGGGGCGGGAGAGGGTTGGAGACCCAGTACTTC.

This sequence joins TRBV15 and TRBJ1-2, with 9 positions matching TRBD1. CDR3 length: 15 residues. V was clipped by 1 base and J by 6 bases; unmatched bases: 6. Germline CDR1 reads LNHNV; CDR2 reads YYDKDF (reference sequence). The CDR3 sequence is CATSRGRGQGDGYTF. CDR3 bases: TGTGCCACCAGCAGAGGTAGGGGACAGGGTGATGGCTACACCTTC.